This TCR beta chain was identified in a study of blood T cells in healthy people across ages. Germline values: CDR1 SNHLY, CDR2 FYNNEI. Deletions cut 3 bases from V and 0 bases from J, with 9 bases between. This CDR3 comprises 15 residues. The second PCR ran roughly 6 to 11 cycles with a sample-barcoded 5' primer and J-beta primers. A template-switch adaptor containing 12 random nucleotides labeled each cDNA molecule. The study obtained at least 2.5 million CDR3-containing paired-end reads from every sample. TCRdb re-called the 5' RACE reads through MiXCR, storing one row per CDR3 protein. The sample carries about 1.8 million distinct CDR3 sequences, roughly 49% recorded once.

Material for sequencing was blood. The TCR was taken from a woman aged 40-49 years in good health. The V call is TRBV2, the J call TRBJ1-5; D is undetermined. CDR3 nucleotide sequence: TGTGCCAGCAGTGACCGGGCCCTTAGCAATCAGCCCCAGCATTTT. Translating gives CASSDRALSNQPQHF.